Below are 24 T cell receptor beta chains sequenced from a single sample in a study of somatic mutations in cytotoxic T cells in rheumatoid arthritis. Measured with immunoSEQ multiplex PCR; TCRdb has only the in-frame clones, and not every one. The sample carries about 20,000 clones, around 79% recorded once. Sequencing was done on a sample of CD8+ T cells sorted from blood. These TCRs come from an adult with rheumatoid arthritis.

This clone was observed a few times. The chain uses TRBV7-9 and TRBJ2-7; a possible D gene is TRBD1 (6 bases). Looked up from germline, CDR1 is SEHNR and CDR2 is FQNEAQ (reference sequence). V lost 3 bases to trimming and J lost 2 bases, with 14 bases between them. The CDR3 has 15 amino acids. This chain's CDR3 is CASSLAGATTYEQYF. The CDR3 coding sequence is TGTGCCAGCAGCTTGGCAGGGGCGACTACCTACGAGCAGTACTTC.

V usage is TRBV2 and J usage is TRBJ2-7, with D hard to call. The CDR3 spans 13 residues. Trimming cost V 8 bases and J 4 bases, with 15 bases left between them. The V gene's germline CDR1 is SNHLY and CDR2 FYNNEI. CDR3 region: CASRAPEPYEQYF. The CDR3 DNA reads as TGTGCCAGCCGGGCCCCAGAACCTTACGAGCAGTACTTC.

The chain couples TRBV27 to TRBJ2-2, with D tentatively TRBD2 (5 bases). Germline CDR1 and CDR2: MNHEY and SMNVEV (reference sequence). Trimming took off 6 bases at V and 3 bases at J, with 5 bases between the two ends. This CDR3 is built from 12 residues. The CDR3 loop is CASRDYTGELFF. In DNA form, the CDR3 reads TGTGCCAGCAGGGACTACACCGGGGAGCTGTTTTTT.

This clone was detected only a few times. This rearrangement joins TRBV10-1 to TRBJ2-2; 10 bases fit TRBD2. The germline gives CDR1 WNHNN, CDR2 SYGVQD (reference sequence). J was trimmed by 1 base and V by 0 bases; bases with no gene match: 5. This CDR3 is built from 18 residues. CDR3 nucleotide sequence: TGCGCCAGCAGTGAGTCTTGGACTAGCGGACTGAACACCGGGGAGCTGTTTTTT. Its protein product is CASSESWTSGLNTGELFF.

The V gene is TRBV5-1, the J gene TRBJ1-5; TRBD1 agrees at 7 bases. Germline CDR1 reads SGHRS; CDR2 reads YFSETQ. V lost 3 bases and J lost 0; bases outside the gene matches: 3. The CDR3 is 15 residues long. CDR3 DNA sequence: TGCGCCAGCAGCTGGACAGGAGATAGCAATCAGCCCCAGCATTTT. Its protein product is CASSWTGDSNQPQHF.

V is TRBV6-5 and J is TRBJ2-2; the match to TRBD1 covers 8 bases. CDR1 is MNHEY, CDR2 SVGAGI, per germline. CDR3 size: 14 residues. After removal of 5 bases from V and 5 bases from J, the junction contained 4 bases not matched to a gene. CDR3 DNA: TGTGCCAGCAGTCCTCGGACAGGGACCGGGGAGCTGTTTTTT. Amino acids: CASSPRTGTGELFF.

The chain is built from TRBV4-1 and TRBJ2-5; possibly TRBD2 for D (6 bases). The ends were cut back, 0 bases at V and 4 bases at J, with 12 bases in the middle. The CDR3 length is 15 residues. Germline lookup yields CDR1 MGHRA and CDR2 YSYEKL. The CDR3 coding sequence is TGCGCCAGCAGCCAAGATCCCACCGGGAGAGAGACCCAGTACTTC. Protein sequence: CASSQDPTGRETQYF.

This chain links TRBV6-5 with TRBJ2-7; no reliable D call. V dropped 5 bases and J dropped 1 base, with 15 bases sitting between them. The CDR3 extends over 15 amino acids. The V gene's germline CDR1 is MNHEY and CDR2 SVGAGI. CDR3 amino acids: CASSTRWKVSYEQYF. CDR3 bases: TGTGCCAGCAGTACCCGATGGAAGGTATCCTACGAGCAGTACTTC.

This chain joins TRBV27 and TRBJ2-7, with a possible D match to TRBD1 (6 bases). This CDR3 is 16 amino acids long. Germline CDR1 is MNHEY and CDR2 is SMNVEV (reference sequence). The ends were cut back, 2 bases at V and 2 bases at J, with 16 bases in the middle. The CDR3 region has the DNA TGTGCCAGCAGTTTAAGCACAGGGTTGAGGACCTACGAGCAGTACTTC. Its translation is CASSLSTGLRTYEQYF.

Only a few counts were recorded for this clone. V is TRBV2 and J is TRBJ1-5; 8 bases align to TRBD1. J gave up 3 bases and V 6 bases, and 7 bases lay outside the gene matches. The germline gives CDR1 SNHLY, CDR2 FYNNEI. The CDR3 is 15 amino acids. DNA for the CDR3: TGTGCCAGCAGGGACAGGGAATATGACAATCAGCCCCAGCATTTT. Encoded protein: CASRDREYDNQPQHF.

The chain joins TRBV28 to TRBJ1-3, with 8 bases aligning to TRBD1. J was trimmed by 3 bases and V by 1 base; bases with no gene match: 2. The germline CDR1 and CDR2 sequences are MDHEN and SYDVKM. The CDR3 is 15 residues long. The CDR3 DNA reads TGTGCCAGCAGTTTATACACAGGGGGTGGAAACACCATATATTTT. Its protein is CASSLYTGGGNTIYF.

This clone turned up a few times. The DNA for the CDR3 is TGTGCCAGCAGTTACCGATCCGGGGGCTACACCTTC. Its translation: CASSYRSGGYTF. This chain uses TRBV6-5 with TRBJ1-2; D remains unclear. There are 12 residues in the CDR3. CDR1 is MNHEY and CDR2 is SVGAGI in the germline V gene. V lost 2 bases and J lost 8, with 9 bases in between.

This chain connects TRBV7-9 to TRBJ1-2; 7 bases are a match to TRBD1. Trimming took 2 bases from V and 3 from J; bases not matched to a gene: 12. The germline V gene has CDR1 SEHNR and CDR2 FQNEAQ (reference sequence). CDR3 length: 17 amino acids. CDR3 loop: CASSLPSTGKLHYGYTF. CDR3 sequence (DNA): TGTGCCAGCAGCTTACCTTCGACAGGGAAACTACACTATGGCTACACCTTC.

The chain couples TRBV7-9 to TRBJ2-7; tentative D call: TRBD2 (6 bases). Germline CDR1 and CDR2: SEHNR and FQNEAQ (reference sequence). This CDR3 region has 14 residues. V was pared by 0 bases and J by 7 bases, with 13 bases between. For the CDR3, the DNA is TGTGCCAGCAGCTTAGCTCCCAGGGCGGGAGAGCAGTACTTC. Its translation is CASSLAPRAGEQYF.

This clone was recorded a few times. The chain uses TRBV7-9 and TRBJ1-2, with D unclear. Germline-derived CDR1 and CDR2 are SEHNR and FQNEAQ (reference sequence). This CDR3 is built from 14 residues. V lost 5 bases and J 3 bases, leaving 13 bases between the germline ends. CDR3 region: CASSPSMGYYGYTF. The CDR3 DNA is TGTGCCAGCAGCCCCTCGATGGGCTACTATGGCTACACCTTC.

The chain carries TRBV21-1 and TRBJ1-6. TRBV21-1 is a documented pseudogene. CDR3 size: 18 residues. The CDR3 spells CASSKEEEGPSYNSPLHF. CDR3 coding DNA: TGTGCCAGCAGCAAAGAAGAGGAGGGGCCCTCCTATAATTCACCCCTCCACTTT.

By sample fraction, this clone is medium-sized. The CDR3 loop is CASSEASGVGNQPQHF. In DNA form, the CDR3 reads TGTGCCAGCAGTGAAGCCTCGGGGGTGGGGAATCAGCCCCAGCATTTT. V and J are TRBV6-1 and TRBJ1-5; possibly TRBD1 for D (5 bases). The CDR3 consists of 16 residues. Looked up from germline, CDR1 is MNHNS and CDR2 is SASEGT. The V end lost 0 bases, the J end lost 4 bases, and 13 bases lay between the germline ends.

The DNA of the CDR3 is TGTGCCAGCAGTTCAATCCTAACCGGGGATAGCGGGGGCGCGACGGACGAGCAGTACTTC. Translating gives CASSSILTGDSGGATDEQYF. The chain joins TRBV28 to TRBJ2-7; 9 bases line up with TRBD2. The CDR3 contains 20 residues. The V gene's germline CDR1 is MDHEN and CDR2 SYDVKM. With 4 bases clipped from V and 5 bases from J, the junction kept 24 bases outside the gene matches.

The chain has TRBV4-3 and TRBJ2-7; 7 bases are a match to TRBD2. V gave up 4 bases and J gave up 2 bases; unmatched junction bases: 8. This CDR3 has 15 amino acids. CDR1 and CDR2 from the germline V gene are LGHNA and YSLEER. The CDR3 coding sequence is TGCGCCAGCAGCCCTGACGGGGGGTTCGCCTACGAGCAGTACTTC. Its translation is CASSPDGGFAYEQYF.

V is TRBV5-6 and J is TRBJ2-3, with D perhaps matching TRBD2 (6 bases). The CDR3 sequence is 14 residues long. CDR1 and CDR2 from the germline V gene are SGHDT and YYEEEE. Trimming stripped 0 bases from V and 5 bases from J, with 10 bases between. The CDR3 bases are TGTGCCAGCAGCTTGGTGGGAGGACAAGATACGCAGTATTTT. Protein: CASSLVGGQDTQYF.

This clone appeared once. The chain couples TRBV2 to TRBJ1-5; no clear D. CDR1 and CDR2 (germline): SNHLY, FYNNEI. The CDR3 is 15 residues long. The V gene lost 2 bases and the J gene lost 1 base, with 9 bases spanning the gap. CDR3 loop: CASSEMEGSNQPQHF. DNA for the CDR3: TGTGCCAGCAGTGAAATGGAGGGAAGCAATCAGCCCCAGCATTTT. The whole variable domain, remainder taken from reference TRBV2 and TRBJ1-5, is EPEVTQTPSHQVTQMGQEVILRCVPISNHLYFYWYRQILGQKVEFLVSFYNNEISEKSEIFDDQFSVERPDGSNFTLKIRSTKLEDSAMYFCASSEMEGSNQPQHFGDGTRLSIL.

The chain recombines TRBV5-1 with TRBJ1-2, with 7 nucleotides matching TRBD1. Germline V gene lookup returns CDR1 SGHRS and CDR2 YFSETQ. This CDR3 region has 15 residues. Germline trimming cut 1 base from V and 3 bases from J; bases unmatched to any gene: 6. The CDR3 coding sequence is TGCGCCAGCAGCTTGAAGGGGACAGCATACTATGGCTACACCTTC. Protein: CASSLKGTAYYGYTF. The variable domain in full, with the rest retrieved from reference TRBV5-1 and TRBJ1-2, is KAGVTQTPRYLIKTRGQQVTLSCSPISGHRSVSWYQQTPGQGLQFLFEYFSETQRNKGNFPGRFSGRQFSNSRSEMNVSTLELGDSALYLCASSLKGTAYYGYTFGSGTRLTVV.

The chain employs TRBV30 and TRBJ2-7; 10 bases line up with TRBD1. The trim removed 5 bases at V and 4 bases at J, leaving 8 bases unmatched. The CDR3 is 14 amino acids. Germline lookup yields CDR1 GTSNPN and CDR2 SVGIG (reference sequence). CDR3 nucleotides: TGTGCCTGGGTAGGGACAGGGGTAAGGTACGAGCAGTACTTC. This gives the protein CAWVGTGVRYEQYF.

The rearrangement links TRBV4-1 to TRBJ1-1; 10 bases are a match to TRBD1. J was trimmed by 3 bases and V by 0 bases; bases with no gene match: 7. The CDR3 runs to 17 residues. CDR1 is MGHRA and CDR2 is YSYEKL in the germline V gene. The CDR3 DNA reads as TGCGCCAGCAGCCAAGATCTCGGACAGGGGGGGGACACTGAAGCTTTCTTT. Encoded protein: CASSQDLGQGGDTEAFF.